Listed below are T cell receptor beta chains from one sample, sequenced in a study of blood T cell repertoires in COVID-19. Assay: immunoSEQ multiplex PCR; the TCRdb copy retains only in-frame clones and omits some. The table lists 150,000 to 200,000 clones, 79% of them singletons. The sample taken for sequencing was peripheral blood. The receptor source for this set is a man aged 60-69 years with active or convalescent COVID-19. CDR3s include the opening cysteine and the closing phenylalanine or tryptophan. Each record gives: J gene, D gene, clone size, V gene, CDR3 DNA, CDR3 protein. D genes are given only for firm matches. Size is stated for part of the rows, as once, few or many counts, or as a class when the clone is expanded.

>TRBJ2-1|-|-|TRBV29-1
TGCAGCACTACCCGGACAGTGCGATACAATGAGCAGTTCTTC
CSTTRTVRYNEQFF
>TRBJ2-6|-|-|TRBV19
TGTGCCAGTAGTATAGGAGGGAGTTCTGGGGCCAACGTCCTGACTTTC
CASSIGGSSGANVLTF
>TRBJ2-1|-|-|TRBV3-1/TRBV3-2
TGTGCCACCAGGGCCCACAATGAGCAGTTCTTC
CATRAHNEQFF
>TRBJ1-2|-|-|TRBV28
TGTGCCAGCAGTCTGACAGCTGCCTATGGCTACACCTTC
CASSLTAAYGYTF
>TRBJ2-3|TRBD2|-|TRBV4-2
TGTGCCAGCAGCCGAGTTGGACTAGCGGGAGTTCCAGATACGCAGTATTTT
CASSRVGLAGVPDTQYF
>TRBJ2-5|TRBD2|-|TRBV5-1
TGCGCCAGCAGCTTGGGGCGACTAGCGGGAGAGACCCAGTACTTC
CASSLGRLAGETQYF
>TRBJ2-1|TRBD1|once|TRBV19
TGTGCCAGTAGTAGGGACAGGGGTTATGGTGAGCAGTTCTTC
CASSRDRGYGEQFF
>TRBJ2-5|-|-|TRBV5-6
TGTGCCAGCAGCCAGACGGGGGTAGGGGGCGAAGAGACCCAGTACTTC
CASSQTGVGGEETQYF
>TRBJ2-6|-|-|TRBV3-1/TRBV3-2
TGTGCCAGCAGTCAACAGGGAACAACTGGGGCCAACGTCCTGACTTTC
CASSQQGTTGANVLTF
>TRBJ1-2|TRBD1|-|TRBV29-1
TGCAGCGTTCAACGGGACAGGGGGCGAGGTGGCTACACCTTC
CSVQRDRGRGGYTF
>TRBJ2-5|TRBD1|-|TRBV7-2
TGTGCCAGCAGCTTCCCAGGGGGCAGTAAATTAGAAGAGACCCAGTACTTC
CASSFPGGSKLEETQYF
>TRBJ2-7|TRBD2|many|TRBV5-4
TGTGCCAGCAGCTTGGCCTTAGGGAGGGGCGAGCAGTACTTC
CASSLALGRGEQYF
>TRBJ2-2|TRBD2|once|TRBV19
TGTGCCAGTAGTATAGGTAGCGGGATCCCCACCGGGGAGCTGTTTTTT
CASSIGSGIPTGELFF
>TRBJ2-7|-|once|TRBV5-4
TGTGCCAGCAGCTTGCTCGGGACCAGGGGAGAGCAGTACTTC
CASSLLGTRGEQYF
>TRBJ2-1|-|-|TRBV28
TGTGCCAGCAGTTTTATCGTGGGCCCCAATGAGCAGTTCTTC
CASSFIVGPNEQFF
>TRBJ2-4|TRBD1|-|TRBV29-1
TGCAGCGCCGGCGGGGGACAGGGGGCTGACATTCAGTACTTC
CSAGGGQGADIQYF
>TRBJ2-7|TRBD1|-|TRBV25-1
TGTGCCAGCGCTCCCCAGGGGGACCACGAGCAGTACTTC
CASAPQGDHEQYF
>TRBJ2-2|-|-|TRBV5-1
TGCGCCAGCAGTCAACAGGGTTTCGGGGAGCTGTTTTTT
CASSQQGFGELFF
>TRBJ1-1|-|-|TRBV15
TGTGCCACCAGCAGAGGGGGGGAAGGGGACACTGAAGCTTTCTTT
CATSRGGEGDTEAFF
>TRBJ2-5|TRBD2|-|TRBV25-1
TGTGCCAGCAGTGAAAGGGGCGGGAGAGAGACCCAGTACTTC
CASSERGGRETQYF
>TRBJ1-5|TRBD1|-|TRBV19
TGTGCCAGTAACGGGAGGACAGGGGCCCTAAATCAGCCCCAGCATTTT
CASNGRTGALNQPQHF
>TRBJ2-7|-|few|TRBV24-1
TGTGCCACCTTCCTCGAGGCGCCGGCCTACGAGCAGTACTTC
CATFLEAPAYEQYF
>TRBJ1-6|-|-|TRBV5-1
TGCGCCAGCAGCAACAGGGTTAATTCACCCCTCCACTTT
CASSNRVNSPLHF
>TRBJ1-1|-|-|TRBV7-2
TGTGCCAGCAGCTTTACGGACACTGAAGCTTTCTTT
CASSFTDTEAFF
>TRBJ2-1|TRBD2|few|TRBV5-4
TGTGCCAGCAGCTTGGGACTAGCGGGCCCCGGTTCCTACAATGAGCAGTTCTTC
CASSLGLAGPGSYNEQFF
>TRBJ1-2|-|-|TRBV7-3
TGTGCCAGCAGCCCCGGGGGAGACTCTGGCTACACCTTC
CASSPGGDSGYTF
>TRBJ2-7|-|-|TRBV10-1
TGCGCCAGCAGCCCACAGGGAGGGTTGCCGACACCCTACGAGCAGTACTTC
CASSPQGGLPTPYEQYF
>TRBJ2-3|TRBD1|-|TRBV6-6
TGTGCCAGCAGTCCCCTCGGACAGGGCCCTTCCACAGATACGCAGTATTTT
CASSPLGQGPSTDTQYF
>TRBJ2-3|TRBD2|-|TRBV7-2
TGTGCCAGCAGCATAATTCGGACTAGCGGGCAAGCTCTCACAGATACGCAGTATTTT
CASSIIRTSGQALTDTQYF
>TRBJ2-7|-|-|TRBV30
TGTGCCTGGAGGCCAACTGGGGGCAGGATTAAATCCTACGAGCAGTACTTC
CAWRPTGGRIKSYEQYF
>TRBJ2-3|TRBD2|-|TRBV7-9
TGTGCCAGCAGCTCCCCGGGGGCGGGAGGGCTGAATACGCAGTATTTT
CASSSPGAGGLNTQYF
>TRBJ2-7|-|-|TRBV5-6
TGTGCCAGCAGCTTGGAGGTGGGCAGACCAGCCTACGAGCAGTACTTC
CASSLEVGRPAYEQYF
>TRBJ2-7|-|-|TRBV11-1
TGTGCCAGCAGCCCGAGGAACATTTACGAGCAGTACTTC
CASSPRNIYEQYF
>TRBJ2-6|-|-|TRBV29-1
TGCAGCGTACAGGGAACTGGGGCCAACGTCCTGACTTTC
CSVQGTGANVLTF
>TRBJ1-4|TRBD1|-|TRBV28
TGTGCCAGCACCAGAGGCGGTGGCTGGGACAGGGCACAGGAAAAACTGTTTTTT
CASTRGGGWDRAQEKLFF
>TRBJ2-5|-|-|TRBV4-2
TGTGCCAGCAGCCGTAATCTAGGGGTTGGAACCCAGTACTTC
CASSRNLGVGTQYF
>TRBJ1-4|TRBD1|-|TRBV28
TGTGCCAGCAGATCAGGGGGAACTAATGAAAAACTGTTTTTT
CASRSGGTNEKLFF
>TRBJ2-2|TRBD1|-|TRBV28
TGTGCCAGCAGCGTGAGGGTCGGGACAGGAAACACCGGGGAGCTGTTTTTT
CASSVRVGTGNTGELFF
>TRBJ2-7|TRBD1|-|TRBV5-6
TGTGCCAGCAGCTTGGGGGGGACAGGGGTTCAGTACTTC
CASSLGGTGVQYF
>TRBJ2-1|-|few|TRBV6-1
TGTGCCAGCAGTGAAGCGGCGGGAAGCTCCTACAATGAGCAGTTCTTC
CASSEAAGSSYNEQFF
>TRBJ1-1|-|-|TRBV5-1
TGCGCCAGCAGCCCTAGTGGGGGGGGCGGCACTGAAGCTTTCTTT
CASSPSGGGGTEAFF
>TRBJ1-2|-|-|TRBV2
TGTGCCAGCAGAGAGGGGGACGGTACTTACTATGGCTACACCTTC
CASREGDGTYYGYTF
>TRBJ1-2|-|-|TRBV12-3/TRBV12-4
TGTGCCAGCAGAGTGACAATCGATGGCTACACCTTC
CASRVTIDGYTF